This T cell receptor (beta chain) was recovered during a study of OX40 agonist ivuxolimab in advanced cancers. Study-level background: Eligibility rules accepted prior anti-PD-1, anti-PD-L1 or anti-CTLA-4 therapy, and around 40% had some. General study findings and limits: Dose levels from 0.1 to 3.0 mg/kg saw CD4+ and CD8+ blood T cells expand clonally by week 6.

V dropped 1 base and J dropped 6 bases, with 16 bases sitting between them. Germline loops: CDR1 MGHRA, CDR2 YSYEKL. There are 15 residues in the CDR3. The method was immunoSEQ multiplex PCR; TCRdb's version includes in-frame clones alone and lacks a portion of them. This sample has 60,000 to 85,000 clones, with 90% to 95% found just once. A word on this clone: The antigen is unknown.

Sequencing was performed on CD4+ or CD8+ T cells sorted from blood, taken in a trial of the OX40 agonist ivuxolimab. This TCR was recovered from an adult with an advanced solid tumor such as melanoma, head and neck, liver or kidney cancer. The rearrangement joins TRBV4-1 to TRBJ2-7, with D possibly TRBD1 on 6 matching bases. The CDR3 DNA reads TGCGCCAGCAGCCAAGCAGGGTTTCGAGGGGGCGAGCAGTACTTC. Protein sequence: CASSQAGFRGGEQYF.